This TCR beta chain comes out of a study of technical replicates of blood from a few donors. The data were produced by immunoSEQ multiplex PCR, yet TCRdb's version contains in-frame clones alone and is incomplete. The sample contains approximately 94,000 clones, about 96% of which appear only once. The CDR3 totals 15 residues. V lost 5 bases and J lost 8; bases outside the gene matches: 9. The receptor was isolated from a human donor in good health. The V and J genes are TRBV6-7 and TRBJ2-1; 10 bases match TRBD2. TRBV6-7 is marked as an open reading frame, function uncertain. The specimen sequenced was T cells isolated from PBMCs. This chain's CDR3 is CASSERAGGPHEQFF. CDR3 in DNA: TGTGCCAGCAGTGAGAGAGCGGGAGGGCCCCATGAGCAGTTCTTC.